The subject of this entry is one T cell receptor (beta chain). The antigen it recognizes is unknown. Base quality data are lacking; no much larger clone is found one base away. The trial excluded patients who had a history of autoimmune disease or who were on systemic immunosuppression. In every dose cohort, peripheral blood was drawn for TCR sequencing at baseline, cycle 4 day 1, and cycle 7 day 1. The samples were taken from a phase I, first-in-human, multicenter, open-label dose-escalation trial of ivuxolimab. Adults with locally advanced or metastatic head and neck squamous cell, hepatocellular, melanoma or renal cell carcinoma were enrolled in the trial. Before TCR sequencing, CD4+ T cells and CD8+ T cells from peripheral blood were sorted into separate populations. Genomic DNA was extracted from sorted cells for sequencing of the TCRbeta CDR3 region. The immunoSEQ Assay was used for sequencing of TCRbeta CDR3 regions. Entries here come from immuneACCESS through TCRdb and include only in-frame sequences with V and J called. Some clones fail to appear in such tables; in the studies checked, an unresolved V gene covers under half of the shortfall, and the cause of the remainder is unknown. The sample profile shows 14,000 or so clones; about 94% of them were found once. About 20% of the sample is taken by the ten largest.

Germline trimming: 5 bases from V, 7 bases from J; junction bases outside gene matches: 7. Inclusive of the bounding cysteine and phenylalanine, the CDR3 is 14 residues long. The sequence is cut down to CDR3 DNA, 42 bases in frame from base 1. Reading the germline V gene (reference sequence) gives CDR1 MNHEY and CDR2 SMNVEV. This record comes from a study of OX40 agonist ivuxolimab in advanced cancers. About the full investigation: Ivuxolimab was an agonistic, fully human IgG2 monoclonal antibody directed against OX40 (CD134), a costimulatory receptor. Intravenous ivuxolimab was administered to patients every 2 weeks at six dose levels: 0.01, 0.1, 0.3, 1.5, 3 and 10 mg/kg. Of the roughly 54 patients in dose escalation, some 19 had hepatocellular carcinoma, some 15 had melanoma, 9 had renal cell carcinoma and 9 had head and neck cancer. A male proportion of roughly 80% and a mean age of approximately 60 years, ranging from 23 to 79, were recorded for the dose-escalation cohort. Patients were allowed to have had prior anti-PD-1, anti-PD-L1 or anti-CTLA-4 therapy, and approximately 40% of the dose-escalation patients had previously received checkpoint inhibitors. Partial responses were achieved by three dose-escalation patients, of whom one had hepatocellular carcinoma and two had cutaneous melanoma. The purpose of peripheral TCRbeta sequencing was to test whether ivuxolimab changed TCR sequence diversity and led to clonal T-cell expansion. The paper covers the monotherapy dose-escalation part of the phase I ivuxolimab trial, which included N of about 50 patients.

The full study reports these points: Which antigens the clonally expanded peripheral T cells were specific for was not determined. In partial responders in the 0.1-3.0 mg/kg groups, normalized peripheral clonal expansion was found to be among the lowest, especially among CD8+ T cells. Low levels of normalized T-cell clonal expansion were also seen in some nonresponding patients. After ivuxolimab, more expanded clones were found on average in CD8+ T cells than in CD4+ T cells. At doses of 0.1 to 3.0 mg/kg, clonal expansion of both CD4+ and CD8+ blood T cells was observed from baseline to week 6.

The rearranged segments are TRBV27 and TRBJ1-5; 8 bases in the middle match TRBD1. This sequence originates from an adult with an advanced solid tumor such as melanoma, head and neck, liver or kidney cancer. The sample consisted of CD4+ or CD8+ T cells sorted from blood, taken in a trial of the OX40 agonist ivuxolimab. The CDR3 here reads CASSPGTGGQPQHF. The bases read TGTGCCAGCAGTCCCGGGACAGGAGGGCAGCCCCAGCATTTT.